This TCR beta chain is from a study of T-cell reconstitution after alpha-beta-depleted transplantation in children. Germline CDR1 and CDR2: SGDLS and YYNGEE. V dropped 4 bases and J dropped 7; count of bases not matched to a gene: 7. CDR3 length equals 13 residues. This clonotype was found many times. The TCRbeta library was prepared with unique molecular identifiers. Each CDR3 protein is one row after TCRdb ran MiXCR on the PCR reads. Found here are 83,000 or so distinct CDR3 sequences, 7% to 10% of them singletons; the top ten hold more than 6.5%. This clonotype was sampled from a human donor who donated a stem cell graft to a child with congenital amegakaryocytic thrombocytopenia. The chain has TRBV9 and TRBJ2-7; 8 bases align to TRBD2. The sequencing used PBMCs from the stem cell graft donor, collected from the stem cell graft. Written as DNA, the CDR3 is TGTGCCAGCAGCCCCCTCGCGGGGGGAGAGCAGTACTTC. Its protein is CASSPLAGGEQYF.